Listed here are 19 T cell receptor beta chains from one sample, sequenced in a study of tumor-infiltrating lymphocytes in primary liver carcinoma. With around 490 ng total RNA as template and a constant-region primer, TCR beta cDNA was made. A slightly modified ARM-PCR protocol with three nested multiplex PCR rounds produced these TCR beta libraries. A C-beta reverse primer and TRBV1-TRBV30 forward primers served in each of the first two PCR rounds, at approximately 10 cycles apiece. TCRdb reprocessed the multiplex PCR reads with MiXCR, giving one entry per CDR3 protein. The repertoire holds under 90,000 distinct CDR3 sequences, with more than 65% as singletons. Each 20-30 mg portion of unsorted bulk tissue served as the source for co-extraction of RNA and DNA. The specimen sequenced was liver tumor tissue from sampling region 1. Stated subset: tumor region T1, superior pole. Receptors were obtained from a man aged 35 to 55 with primary liver carcinoma and hepatitis B virus infection.

This clonotype was detected many times. V is TRBV24-1 and J is TRBJ2-2; maybe TRBD1 (5 bases). The V gene's germline CDR1 is KGHDR and CDR2 SFDVKD. The V gene lost 1 base and the J gene lost 7 bases, with 12 bases spanning the gap. The CDR3 length is 15 residues. The CDR3 spells CATSDLSRDHGELFF. The DNA for the CDR3 is TGTGCCACCAGTGATTTATCCAGGGATCACGGGGAGCTGTTTTTT.

The V call is TRBV14, the J call TRBJ1-4; a weak D match, TRBD1 (6 bases). CDR1 and CDR2 from the germline V gene are SGHDN and FVKESK. CDR3 length: 17 amino acids. V was shortened by 7 bases and J by 8 bases, with 26 bases between the two germline ends. In DNA form, the CDR3 reads TGTGCCAGCATCCGCTTGTTAGGGAACAGGGACTTCGAAAAACTGTTTTTT. Its translation: CASIRLLGNRDFEKLFF.

Turning to this clonotype: A read error may be the cause here, since a much bigger clone is one base away. The chain combines TRBV6-1 with TRBJ2-3; TRBD2 matches at 7 bases. The germline gives CDR1 MNHNS, CDR2 SASEGT. The CDR3 runs to 14 residues. With V trimmed by 6 bases and J by 4 bases, 7 bases remained unmatched. This chain's CDR3 is CASSRTSMADTQYF. The CDR3 coding sequence is TGTGCCAGCAGCAGGACTAGTATGGCAGATACGCAGTATTTT.

In the case of this clonotype: Being one base from a much bigger clone, this may be a read error. The chain joins TRBV19 to TRBJ2-4, with D possibly being TRBD2 (5 bases). In germline, CDR1 is LNHDA, CDR2 SQIVND (reference sequence). This CDR3 is 14 amino acids long. As DNA, the CDR3 is TGTGCCAATAGTATGAGGGCTGTTGCAAACATTCAGTACTTC. Protein sequence: CANSMRAVANIQYF.

As for this clonotype: A much larger clone differs from this one at a single base, so this may be a read error. The CDR3 sequence: CSGGINGEAQYF. The CDR3 DNA sequence: TGCAGCGGCGGGATCAACGGGGAGGCCCAGTACTTC. V gene TRBV29-1 combines with J gene TRBJ2-5; TRBD2 might be the D (6 bases). The CDR3 is 12 residues long. V dropped 7 bases and J dropped 9 bases, with 18 bases sitting between them. From germline, CDR1 is SQVTM and CDR2 ANQGSEA.

The rearrangement uses TRBV28 and TRBJ2-3, with 7 bases identical to TRBD2. The germline V gene encodes CDR1 MDHEN and CDR2 SYDVKM. The CDR3 sequence is 14 residues long. Losses at the gene ends were 3 bases for V and 14 bases for J; bases not matched to a gene: 14. The CDR3 nucleotides are TGTGCCAGCAGTTTGGGAGGGAGGCAGAAAAGCTCGTATTTT. Its translation: CASSLGGRQKSSYF.

In regard to this clonotype: Its ends do not fully match the called genes, so a read error is possible. The J gene is TRBJ2-7, the V gene TRBV6-5; D is undetermined. Germline V gene sequence: CDR1 MNHEY, CDR2 SVGAGI. This CDR3 is built from 14 residues. The CDR3 sequence is CASSYQSTPLEYYF. The DNA for the CDR3 is TGTGCCAGTAGTTACCAGTCAACCCCTCTCGAGTACTACTTC.

Note on this clonotype: A much more abundant neighbour one base away suggests this may be a read error. This chain connects TRBV28 to TRBJ1-6, with D possibly being TRBD1 (6 bases). Per germline, CDR1 MDHEN and CDR2 SYDVKM. The CDR3 runs 17 residues. CDR3 residues: CASSLGWDNTRNSSLHF. Here the CDR3 DNA reads TGTGCCAGCAGTTTAGGTTGGGACAATACCCGAAATTCATCCCTCCACTTT.

This rearrangement joins TRBV29-1 to TRBJ2-5; 8 positions agree with TRBD1. The CDR3 runs 11 residues. V was pared by 8 bases and J by 9 bases, with 8 bases of the junction left unmatched. Germline loops: CDR1 SQVTM, CDR2 ANQGSEA. The CDR3 sequence: CSLGQGDPQYF. The CDR3 bases are TGCAGCCTTGGACAGGGAGATCCCCAGTACTTC.

This clonotype was detected only a few times. Since a much larger clone is just one base distant, this may be a read error. The V gene is TRBV24-1, the J gene TRBJ2-5, with TRBD2 matching 7 bases. Per the germline V gene, CDR1 is KGHDR and CDR2 is SFDVKD. This CDR3 has 13 amino acids. V shed 11 bases, J shed 3 bases, and the junction held 8 bases outside the gene matches. The CDR3 reads CASERAGEETQYF. In nucleotides, the CDR3 is TGTGCCAGCGAACGTGCGGGAGAAGAGACCCAGTACTTC.

Worth noting for this clonotype: Germline is not matched at one junction end, which may reflect a read error. V and J are TRBV6-2 or TRBV6-3 and TRBJ2-1; tentative D call: TRBD2 (6 bases). The CDR3 sequence is 16 residues long. From germline, CDR1 is MNHEY and CDR2 SVGEGT. CDR3 in amino acids: CASSYCGRSSYNEQFF. The CDR3 DNA reads TGTGCCAGCAGTTACTGTGGGAGGAGCTCCTACAATGAGCAATTCTTC.

This clonotype occurred a few times. A much larger clone sits a single nucleotide away, making a read error possible. The chain has TRBV6-1 and TRBJ1-5; D is ambiguous. The CDR3 totals 13 residues. In germline, CDR1 is MNHNS, CDR2 SASEGT. This CDR3 is CVSSEGFGQPQHF. The CDR3 nucleotides are TGTGTCAGCAGCGAGGGATTTGGTCAGCCCCAGCATTTT.

Regarding this clonotype: One junction end disagrees with the germline gene, perhaps due to a read error. This rearrangement joins TRBV29-1 to TRBJ1-1, with TRBD1 as a possible D gene (6 bases). The CDR3 runs 16 residues. Looked up from germline, CDR1 is SQVTM and CDR2 is ANQGSEA. The CDR3 is CGVGGSRDIMNTEAFF. CDR3 coding DNA: TGCGGCGTTGGTGGGTCCAGGGACATTATGAACACTGAAGCTTTCTTT.

CDR3 bases: TGTGCCAGCAACCCTACACTACTAGAGTTGTACAATGAGCAGTTCTTC. As protein: CASNPTLLELYNEQFF. The rearrangement links TRBV6-5 to TRBJ2-1; D may be TRBD2 (5 bases). CDR1 is MNHEY, CDR2 SVGAGI, per germline. Trimming took 7 bases from V and 4 from J, leaving 20 bases between them. The CDR3 covers 16 residues.

With regard to this clonotype: At one end, the junction sequence differs from germline, possibly due to a read error. The chain's CDR3 is CNVERGGGGTGELFF. CDR3 coding DNA: TGCAACGTTGAACGAGGGGGAGGGGGCACCGGGGAGCTGTTTTTT. J is TRBJ2-2 and V is TRBV29-1; the D gene is possibly TRBD2 (7 bases). CDR3 length equals 15 residues. CDR1 SQVTM and CDR2 ANQGSEA come from the germline V gene.

Notes on this clonotype: A junction boundary mismatches the germline segment, possibly from a read error. The chain uses TRBV5-4 and TRBJ2-6, with 9 bases aligning to TRBD1. The CDR3 contains 15 residues. Germline V gene sequence: CDR1 SGHNT, CDR2 YYREEE (reference sequence). CDR3 in amino acids: CASNSQGAGANVLTF. CDR3 nucleotide sequence: TGTGCCAGCAACTCACAGGGGGCTGGGGCCAACGTCCTGACTTTT. Based on the CDR3 plus reference TRBV5-4 and TRBJ2-6, the full variable domain is ETGVTQSPTHLIKTRGQQVTLRCSSQSGHNTVSWYQQALGQGPQFIFQYYREEENGRGNFPPRFSGLQFPNYSSELNVNALELDDSALYLCASNSQGAGANVLTFGAGSRLTVL.

This rearrangement joins TRBV11-2 to TRBJ2-3, with D possibly TRBD2 on 6 matching bases. The CDR3 is 14 residues long. V lost 11 bases and J lost 14, with 29 bases in between. Germline V gene sequence: CDR1 SGHAT, CDR2 FQNNGV. The CDR3, as DNA: TGTGCCGGAGGGGTACGGGAGCCCGCAGATATGCGGTATTTT. It specifies CAGGVREPADMRYF.

This clonotype was seen only once. This CDR3 fails to terminate in the conserved phenylalanine or tryptophan, so it likely reflects a read error. The CDR3 sequence is CTSSSSFEQFL. CDR3 nucleotide sequence: TGTACCAGCAGCTCCTCGTTTGAACAGTTCTTA. This rearrangement joins TRBV11-2 to TRBJ2-1, with D hard to call. Germline-derived CDR1 and CDR2 are SGHAT and FQNNGV. The CDR3 loop spans 11 amino acids.

Turning to this clonotype: One end of the junction varies from germline; a read error may be responsible. The CDR3 sequence: CVSITIGSVQYF. CDR3 coding DNA: TGTGTCAGCATTACCATCGGGAGTGTCCAGTATTTT. The V gene is TRBV6-2 or TRBV6-3, the J gene TRBJ2-3, with a tentative D call TRBD2 (6 bases). Germline V gene sequence: CDR1 MNHEY, CDR2 SVGEGT. This CDR3 is built from 12 residues.